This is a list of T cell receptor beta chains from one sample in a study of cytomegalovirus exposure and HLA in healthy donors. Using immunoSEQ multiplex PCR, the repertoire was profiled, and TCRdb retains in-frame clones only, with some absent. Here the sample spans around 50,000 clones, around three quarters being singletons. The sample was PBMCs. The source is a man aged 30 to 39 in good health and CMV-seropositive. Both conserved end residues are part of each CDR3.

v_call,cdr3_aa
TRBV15,CATSSEGHLGGTEAFF
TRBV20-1,CSAKREEKLFF
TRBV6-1,CASSASGQGSTNEKLFF
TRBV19,CASRELAGSTDTQYF
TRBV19,CASSIGVSVNEKLFF
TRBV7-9,CASSPGQGYGYTF
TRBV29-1,CSVEVRAGLYGYTF
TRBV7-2,CASSLSLDLWGTANYGYTF
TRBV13,CASSPHQGQPRDIQYF
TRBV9,CASSVGRPHEGTQYF
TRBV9,CASSAGQAGNTIYF
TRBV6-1,CASSGELYHGYTF
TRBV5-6,CASSLLTSGGYTGELFF
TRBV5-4,CASSFPDRGYEQYF
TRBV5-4,CASSLGAGITFEKLFF
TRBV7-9,CASSRRRGVDSGANVLTF
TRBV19,CASSTYGTGYGYTF
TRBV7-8,CASSPARRTGVFNEQFF
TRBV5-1,CASSPGVVGTDTQYF
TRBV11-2,CASSFGDRAYEQYF
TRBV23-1,CASSQSKVGGTNTEAFF
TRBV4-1,CASSQAGGVLEQYF
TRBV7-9,CASSLGLPNTDTQYF
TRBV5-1,CASSLERPGYEQYF
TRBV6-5,CASSDTGRDTQYF
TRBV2,CASSEGYGSSYEQYF
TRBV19,CASSIIGGYEQFF
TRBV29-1,CSVQGLAGGPQETQYF
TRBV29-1,CSVEDSQKRTDTQYF
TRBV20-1,CSARRGKEQFF
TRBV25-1,CASSEYGRGYSPLHF
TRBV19,CASSRQGATDTQYF
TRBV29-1,CSAGQGSSYEQYF
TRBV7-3,CASSLGTGGELSYEQYF
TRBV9,CASSFRDRGSDSPLHF
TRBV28,CASSLYRQGRIVEKLFF
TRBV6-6,CAITGGIDYGYTF